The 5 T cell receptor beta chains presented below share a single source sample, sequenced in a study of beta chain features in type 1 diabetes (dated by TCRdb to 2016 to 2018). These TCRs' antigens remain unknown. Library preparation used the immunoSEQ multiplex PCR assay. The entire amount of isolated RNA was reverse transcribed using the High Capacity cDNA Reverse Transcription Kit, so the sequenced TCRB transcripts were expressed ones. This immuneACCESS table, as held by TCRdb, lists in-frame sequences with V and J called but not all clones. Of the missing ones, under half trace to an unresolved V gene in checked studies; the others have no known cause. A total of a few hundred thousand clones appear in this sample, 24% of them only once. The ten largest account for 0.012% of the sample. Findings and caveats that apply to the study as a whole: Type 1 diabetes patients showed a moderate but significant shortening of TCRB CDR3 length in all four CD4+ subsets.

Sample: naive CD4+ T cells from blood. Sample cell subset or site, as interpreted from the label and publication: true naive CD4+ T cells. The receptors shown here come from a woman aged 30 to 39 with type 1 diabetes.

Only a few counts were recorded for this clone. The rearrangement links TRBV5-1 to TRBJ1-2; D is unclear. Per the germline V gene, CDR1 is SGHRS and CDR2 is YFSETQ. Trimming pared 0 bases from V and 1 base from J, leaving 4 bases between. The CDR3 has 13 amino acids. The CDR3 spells CASSLASNYGYTF. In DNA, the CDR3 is TGCGCCAGCAGCTTGGCCAGTAACTATGGCTACACCTTC. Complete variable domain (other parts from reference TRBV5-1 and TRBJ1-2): KAGVTQTPRYLIKTRGQQVTLSCSPISGHRSVSWYQQTPGQGLQFLFEYFSETQRNKGNFPGRFSGRQFSNSRSEMNVSTLELGDSALYLCASSLASNYGYTFGSGTRLTVV.

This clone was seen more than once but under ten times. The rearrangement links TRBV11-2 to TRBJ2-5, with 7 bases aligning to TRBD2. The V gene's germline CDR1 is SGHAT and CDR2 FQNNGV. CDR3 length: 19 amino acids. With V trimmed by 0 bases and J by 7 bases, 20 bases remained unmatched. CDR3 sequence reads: CASSLEGGGTIYPLGTQYF. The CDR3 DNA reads TGTGCCAGCAGCTTAGAGGGAGGTGGGACTATATACCCACTCGGGACCCAGTACTTC.

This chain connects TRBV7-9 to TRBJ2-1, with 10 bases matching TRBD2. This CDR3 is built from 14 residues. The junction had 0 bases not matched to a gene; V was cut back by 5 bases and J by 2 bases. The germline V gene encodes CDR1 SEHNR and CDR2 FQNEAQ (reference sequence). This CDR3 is CASSGLAAYNEQFF. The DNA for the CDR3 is TGTGCCAGCAGCGGACTAGCGGCCTACAATGAGCAGTTCTTC.

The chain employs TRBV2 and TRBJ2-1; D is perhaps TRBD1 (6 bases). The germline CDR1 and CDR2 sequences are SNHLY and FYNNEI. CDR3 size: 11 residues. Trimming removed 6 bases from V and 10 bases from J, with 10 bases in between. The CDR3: CASRGAEEQFF. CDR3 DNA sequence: TGTGCCAGCAGGGGGGCGGAGGAGCAGTTCTTC.

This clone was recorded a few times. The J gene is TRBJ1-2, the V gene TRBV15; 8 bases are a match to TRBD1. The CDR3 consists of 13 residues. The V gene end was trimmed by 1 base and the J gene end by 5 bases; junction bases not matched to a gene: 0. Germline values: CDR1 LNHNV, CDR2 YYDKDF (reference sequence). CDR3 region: CATSRGTGYGYTF. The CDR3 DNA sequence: TGTGCCACCAGCAGAGGGACAGGGTATGGCTACACCTTC.